This entry lists 27 T cell receptor beta chains sequenced from one sample in a study of identical twins. TCRdb reprocessed the 5' RACE reads via MiXCR and lists one record per CDR3 protein. The repertoire includes approximately 590,000 distinct CDR3 sequences, approximately 10% of them detected once, and roughly 3% sits in the top ten. These data are also associated with another study on yellow fever vaccine responses in identical twins.

Material: PBMCs. All receptors come from a woman under 30 in good health.

This chain uses TRBV2 with TRBJ2-3, with 7 bases aligning to TRBD1. The germline V gene has CDR1 SNHLY and CDR2 FYNNEI. V lost 6 bases and J lost 3; bases outside the gene matches: 6. The CDR3 is made up of 14 amino acids. CDR3 sequence reads: CASRRQGWTDTQYF. In DNA, the CDR3 is TGTGCCAGCAGAAGACAGGGTTGGACAGATACGCAGTATTTT.

Many counts were recorded for this clonotype. This sequence joins TRBV3-1 and TRBJ2-6; D is undetermined. V shed 0 bases and J shed 2 bases, with 5 bases lying between them. This CDR3 comprises 15 residues. Germline V gives CDR1 LGHDT, CDR2 YNNKEL (reference sequence). DNA for the CDR3: TGTGCCAGCAGCCAAGAAGGGACTGGGGCCAACGTCCTGACTTTC. Translated, it gives CASSQEGTGANVLTF.

This clonotype turned up a few times. V is TRBV15 and J is TRBJ2-3, with 8 nucleotides matching TRBD2. Germline CDR1 LNHNV, CDR2 YYDKDF (reference sequence). The V and J ends lost 0 bases and 3 bases, in that order; junction bases with no gene match: 20. The CDR3 extends over 21 amino acids. The CDR3, as DNA: TGTGCCACCAGCAGAGAGTCCCTCTGGTTAACAACGGGAGGGCCAACAGATACGCAGTATTTT. It codes for CATSRESLWLTTGGPTDTQYF.

In its sample, this clonotype was seen many times. This chain's CDR3 is CASSLGQGRSPLHF. The CDR3 nucleotides read TGTGCCAGCAGTTTGGGACAGGGTCGGTCACCCCTCCACTTT. This sequence joins TRBV12-3 or TRBV12-4 and TRBJ1-6, with 9 bases identical to TRBD1. The CDR3 length is 14 residues. The ends lost 3 bases at V and 10 bases at J; junction bases unmatched: 4.

At least ten counts were recorded for this clonotype. The V and J genes are TRBV4-3 and TRBJ2-2, with TRBD2 identical over 7 bases. With 0 bases clipped from V and 8 bases from J, the junction kept 18 bases outside the gene matches. Germline V lookup: CDR1 LGHNA, CDR2 YSLEER. The CDR3 spans 19 residues. CDR3 region: CASSQDLISGSLNRGELFF. As DNA, the CDR3 is TGCGCCAGCAGCCAAGATCTCATTAGCGGGTCCCTCAATCGGGGGGAGCTGTTTTTT.

The chain couples TRBV27 to TRBJ2-7; TRBD2 matches 13 bases. CDR1 and CDR2 (germline): MNHEY, SMNVEV (reference sequence). The V segment lost 10 bases and the J segment 0 bases; nucleotides outside the gene matches: 12. This CDR3 region has 17 residues. The CDR3 coding sequence is TGTGCCAACTGGACTAGCGGGGGCAGTAGACACTCCTACGAGCAGTACTTC. Residues: CANWTSGGSRHSYEQYF.

The chain couples TRBV6-1 to TRBJ2-3, with 9 bases aligning to TRBD2. V trimming: 2 bases; J trimming: 8 bases; junction bases outside the gene matches: 8. The CDR3 spans 15 residues. CDR1 and CDR2 (germline): MNHNS, SASEGT. The CDR3 DNA reads as TGTGCCAGCAGTGAAACCCCCCGAGCGGGGGGTACGCAGTATTTT. Translated, it gives CASSETPRAGGTQYF.

This clonotype was detected many times. The rearrangement joins TRBV3-1 to TRBJ2-7, with 15 bases that match TRBD2. The CDR3 spans 17 residues. The germline V gene encodes CDR1 LGHDT and CDR2 YNNKEL (reference sequence). Trimming took 4 bases from V and 2 from J; bases not matched to a gene: 6. CDR3 sequence: CASSRTSGGAKPYEQYF. The CDR3 DNA reads TGTGCCAGCAGCCGGACTAGCGGGGGGGCCAAACCCTACGAGCAGTACTTC.

This chain joins TRBV16 and TRBJ2-1; no firm D call. V dropped 3 bases and J dropped 9 bases, with 15 bases sitting between them. This CDR3 is built from 14 residues. Germline CDR1 is KGHSY and CDR2 is FQNENV. DNA of the CDR3: TGTGCCAGCAGCCACGGCTACGATAAGTTTGAGCAGTTCTTC. Translating it yields CASSHGYDKFEQFF.

This clonotype was observed a handful of times. V gene TRBV6-5 combines with J gene TRBJ2-7, with TRBD2 matching 10 bases. Per germline, CDR1 MNHEY and CDR2 SVGAGI. The V gene end was trimmed by 2 bases and the J gene end by 4 bases; junction bases not matched to a gene: 5. The CDR3 extends over 15 amino acids. CDR3 sequence reads: CASSYGFSGGYEQYF. CDR3 sequence (DNA): TGTGCCAGCAGTTACGGGTTTAGCGGGGGGTACGAGCAGTACTTC.

This clonotype came up many times. The chain is built from TRBV11-2 and TRBJ2-1, with D unresolved. Germline CDR1 SGHAT, CDR2 FQNNGV. V was clipped by 6 bases and J by 0 bases, with 9 bases between them. The CDR3 length is 14 residues. The CDR3 is CASSASSSYNEQFF. The DNA of the CDR3 is TGTGCCAGCAGTGCCAGTAGCTCCTACAATGAGCAGTTCTTC.

This clonotype has more than one count but fewer than ten. J is TRBJ2-1 and V is TRBV20-1; 10 bases map to TRBD2. Germline V gene sequence: CDR1 DFQATT, CDR2 SNEGSKA (reference sequence). The length of the CDR3 is 15 residues. V trimming: 5 bases; J trimming: 3 bases; junction bases outside the gene matches: 7. The CDR3, as DNA: TGCAGTGCTGGTACGGGACTAGCGAACTACAATGAGCAGTTCTTC. This encodes CSAGTGLANYNEQFF.

The chain uses TRBV5-6 and TRBJ2-4; 7 positions match TRBD2. The junction had 18 bases not matched to a gene; V was cut back by 2 bases and J by 1 base. CDR3 length: 20 amino acids. CDR1 SGHDT and CDR2 YYEEEE come from the germline V gene. This CDR3 is CASSFRSRRGVGSAKNIQYF. The CDR3 DNA is TGTGCCAGCAGCTTCCGGAGTCGCCGGGGGGTGGGGTCGGCCAAAAACATTCAGTACTTC.

This clonotype was recorded a few times. The V call is TRBV7-9, the J call TRBJ2-1; D might be TRBD1 or TRBD2, each matching 7 bases. Germline CDR1 SEHNR, CDR2 FQNEAQ (reference sequence). The CDR3 is made up of 16 amino acids. V was trimmed by 2 bases and J by 11 bases, leaving 22 bases between them. Here the CDR3 DNA reads TGTGCCAGCAGCTTAACCGGGGAGGGGGCCGGGATGAAGCAGTTCTTC. Residues: CASSLTGEGAGMKQFF.

V usage is TRBV11-2 and J usage is TRBJ2-5; 8 positions agree with TRBD1. The CDR3 sequence is 13 residues long. The J segment lost 5 bases and the V segment lost 4 bases, leaving 3 bases of the junction unmatched. The germline V gene encodes CDR1 SGHAT and CDR2 FQNNGV. CDR3 amino acids: CASSSQGAETQYF. Written as DNA, the CDR3 is TGTGCCAGCAGCTCTCAGGGGGCTGAGACCCAGTACTTC.

In this sample, this clonotype turned up a few times. The chain recombines TRBV20-1 with TRBJ2-1; 10 positions agree with TRBD2. Unmatched junction bases numbered 7, after V lost 0 bases and J lost 8 bases. CDR3 length equals 15 residues. Germline V CDR1 and CDR2: DFQATT, SNEGSKA (reference sequence). CDR3 residues: CSARDPGLAGDEQFF. The DNA for the CDR3 is TGCAGTGCTAGAGATCCGGGGCTAGCGGGAGATGAGCAGTTCTTC.

This clonotype has more than one count but fewer than ten. The chain is built from TRBV28 and TRBJ2-5, with 7 positions matching TRBD2. CDR1 is MDHEN and CDR2 is SYDVKM in the germline V gene. With V trimmed by 5 bases and J by 2 bases, 5 bases remained unmatched. The CDR3 consists of 14 residues. The CDR3 DNA reads as TGTGCCAGCAGTCCACTAGCGATACAAGAGACCCAGTACTTC. This codes for CASSPLAIQETQYF.

This clonotype turned up a few times. The chain recombines TRBV4-2 with TRBJ2-1, with 7 bases matching TRBD2. Germline trimming cut 3 bases from V and 9 bases from J; bases unmatched to any gene: 14. In germline, CDR1 is LGHNA, CDR2 YNFKEQ. The CDR3 covers 16 residues. The CDR3 DNA follows: TGTGCCAGCAGCCATCCTGGGCGGGAGCGTTCTACTGAGCAGTTCTTC. It codes for CASSHPGRERSTEQFF.

The chain carries TRBV12-3 or TRBV12-4 and TRBJ1-1; 8 bases fit TRBD1. The CDR3 length is 18 residues. With 11 bases clipped from V and 0 bases from J, the junction kept 20 bases outside the gene matches. CDR3 residues: CAFSLVGRGLNMNTEAFF. The DNA for the CDR3 is TGTGCCTTCAGTTTAGTTGGCAGGGGGCTTAATATGAACACTGAAGCTTTCTTT.

This clonotype was counted between two and nine times. This rearrangement joins TRBV12-3 or TRBV12-4 to TRBJ2-1, with no clear D. The CDR3 spans 11 residues. V was trimmed by 7 bases and J by 9 bases, leaving 10 bases between them. The chain's CDR3 is CASTARREQFF. In DNA form, the CDR3 reads TGTGCCAGCACAGCACGGCGTGAGCAGTTCTTC.

This clonotype was seen ten or more times. This chain links TRBV7-6 with TRBJ1-5; 8 nucleotides agree with TRBD1. The CDR3 runs 14 residues. Unmatched junction bases numbered 6, after V lost 4 bases and J lost 7 bases. CDR1 SGHVS and CDR2 FNYEAQ come from the germline V gene. The CDR3 sequence is CASSSRTGLQPQHF. CDR3 nucleotides: TGTGCCAGCAGCTCCCGGACAGGGCTCCAGCCCCAGCATTTT.

This clonotype was recorded many times. The V call is TRBV24-1, the J call TRBJ2-1; 8 nucleotides line up with TRBD1. The length of the CDR3 is 15 residues. The V gene's germline CDR1 is KGHDR and CDR2 SFDVKD. V trimming: 5 bases; J trimming: 9 bases; junction bases outside the gene matches: 11. The CDR3 region has the DNA TGTGCCACCAGTGGAGGACAGGGCTATTCTCGTGAGCAGTTCTTC. Protein: CATSGGQGYSREQFF.

This clonotype was seen only a few times. J is TRBJ2-1 and V is TRBV7-2, with D perhaps being TRBD1 or TRBD2 (5 bases each). The germline V and J ends were trimmed by 4 bases and 5 bases, with 12 bases remaining between them. This CDR3 comprises 14 residues. CDR1 is SGHTA and CDR2 is FQGNSA in the germline V gene. CDR3 sequence reads: CASSYGAEDNEQFF. DNA for the CDR3: TGTGCCAGCAGCTACGGGGCCGAAGACAATGAGCAGTTCTTC.

In this sample, this clonotype turned up a few times. V gene TRBV6-2 or TRBV6-3 combines with J gene TRBJ2-7; D gene unclear. The germline V gene has CDR1 MNHEY and CDR2 SVGEGT. The V and J ends lost 8 bases and 1 base respectively, with 12 bases between them. The CDR3 contains 13 residues. CDR3 protein: CASWSPKSYEQYF. The CDR3 region has the DNA TGTGCCAGCTGGAGTCCCAAGTCCTACGAGCAGTACTTC.

This clonotype was seen a handful of times. The chain recombines TRBV23-1 with TRBJ2-1, with D possibly TRBD2 on 6 matching bases. TRBV23-1 is known as an ORF, though its function is uncertain. The germline V and J ends were trimmed by 7 bases and 7 bases, with 20 bases remaining between them. The CDR3 length is 15 residues. The CDR3 DNA is TGCGCCAGCACTCCACCACGCGAGGCGGGGAATGAGCAGTTCTTC. Amino acids: CASTPPREAGNEQFF.

This clonotype was seen a few times. The J gene is TRBJ1-5, the V gene TRBV3-1; D is unresolved. The CDR3 is 14 amino acids. Deletions cut 1 base from V and 0 bases from J, with 4 bases between. Germline CDR1 is LGHDT and CDR2 is YNNKEL (reference sequence). The CDR3 DNA reads as TGTGCCAGCAGCCAAGGGTATAGCAATCAGCCCCAGCATTTT. Amino acid sequence: CASSQGYSNQPQHF.

This clonotype was counted at least ten times. The chain recombines TRBV7-8 with TRBJ2-3; D is uncertain. Between the trimmed V and J ends, which lost 1 base and 1 base, there was a span of 6 bases. The CDR3 extends over 14 amino acids. Germline CDR1 reads SGHVS; CDR2 reads FQNEAQ. The CDR3 nucleotides are TGTGCCAGCAGCTTAGATCCGGGCACAGATACGCAGTATTTT. This translates into CASSLDPGTDTQYF.